This TCR beta chain came from a study of regulatory T cells in long-lasting Graves disease. Specified time point: persistent/refractory GD, antithyroid drugs over 5 years with positive TRAb. Researchers made the TCR library from RNA that was extracted from PBMCs. The authors built TCR beta libraries using iRepertoire HTBI primers and Arm-PCR of CDR3 regions. TCRdb redid the calling of the multiplex PCR reads with MiXCR, one entry per CDR3 protein. The table lists about 660,000 distinct CDR3 sequences, 25% to 30% of them singletons. Per germline, CDR1 SGHTA and CDR2 FQGTGA. J gave up 3 bases and V 6 bases, and 7 bases lay outside the gene matches. The CDR3 extends over 16 amino acids. Ten or more counts support this clonotype.

Specimen: peripheral blood mononuclear cells (PBMCs), collected when the disease was refractory, from a patient treated with antithyroid drugs. This clonotype was sampled from a female donor with Graves disease. This sequence joins TRBV7-3 and TRBJ2-5, with 13 bases that match TRBD2. The CDR3 sequence is CASSPLGTSGKETQYF. CDR3 bases: TGTGCCAGCAGTCCACTGGGGACTAGCGGGAAAGAGACCCAGTACTTC.